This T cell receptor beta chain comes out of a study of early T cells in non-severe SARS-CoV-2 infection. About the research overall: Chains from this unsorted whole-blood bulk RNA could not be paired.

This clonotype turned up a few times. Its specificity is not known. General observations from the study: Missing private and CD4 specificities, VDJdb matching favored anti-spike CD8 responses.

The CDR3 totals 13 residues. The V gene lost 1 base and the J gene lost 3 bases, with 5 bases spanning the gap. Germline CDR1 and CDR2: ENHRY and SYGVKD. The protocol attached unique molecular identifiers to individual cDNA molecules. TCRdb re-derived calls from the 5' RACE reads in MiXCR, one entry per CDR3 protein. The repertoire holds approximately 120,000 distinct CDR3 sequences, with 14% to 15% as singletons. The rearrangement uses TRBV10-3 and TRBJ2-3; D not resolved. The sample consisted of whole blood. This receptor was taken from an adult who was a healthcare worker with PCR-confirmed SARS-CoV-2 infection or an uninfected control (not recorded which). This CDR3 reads CAISELVTDTQYF. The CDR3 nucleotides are TGTGCCATCAGTGAGTTGGTGACAGATACGCAGTATTTT.